These 28 T cell receptor beta chains were sequenced from one sample in a study of T cell responses to AZD1222 COVID-19 vaccine (dated by TCRdb to the early 2020s). Libraries were prepared through the immunoSEQ multiplex PCR assay. TCRdb limited this immuneACCESS table to in-frame rearrangements with V and J called. A share of clones is missing; checked studies link under half to unresolved V genes, and the rest is unexplained. The sample records 150,000 to 200,000 clones, about 89% of which are singletons. The ten largest clones represent over 1% of the sample. The label giving this sample's time point can be read as: about 28 days (+/-7) after the second vaccine dose. The sequencing used peripheral blood, collected 28 days after the second AZD1222 dose. The receptors were gathered from an adult who received the AZD1222 COVID-19 vaccine.

This clone occurred once. The chain couples TRBV4-1 to TRBJ2-3; the D is unclear. Germline V gives CDR1 MGHRA, CDR2 YSYEKL. Trimming removed 1 base from V and 4 bases from J, with 3 bases in between. The CDR3 length is 12 residues. The CDR3 nucleotides are TGCGCCAGCAGCCAAGTGGCAGATACGCAGTATTTT. Translating gives CASSQVADTQYF.

This sequence joins TRBV6-4 and TRBJ2-7; D gene uncertain. Trimming took off 4 bases at V and 2 bases at J, with 15 bases between the two ends. Per the germline V gene, CDR1 is MRHNA and CDR2 is SNTAGT. The CDR3 has 15 amino acids. Written as DNA, the CDR3 is TGTGCCAGCAGTGCAGAGGTGGGTTCGACCTACGAGCAGTACTTC. Amino acid sequence: CASSAEVGSTYEQYF.

In DNA form, the CDR3 reads TGTGCCAGCAGCCAATTCCCCCACAGGGATGATTCACCCCTCCACTTT. As protein: CASSQFPHRDDSPLHF. V is TRBV3-1 (or the pseudogene TRBV3-2) and J is TRBJ1-6; tentatively, D is TRBD1 (6 bases). The germline gives CDR1 LGHDT, CDR2 YNNKEL (reference sequence). V lost 2 bases to trimming and J lost 8 bases, with 16 bases between them. This CDR3 has 16 amino acids.

This rearrangement joins TRBV9 to TRBJ1-2, with a tentative D call TRBD1 (5 bases). Trimming took 0 bases from V and 4 from J, leaving 19 bases between them. The CDR3 spans 17 residues. CDR1 and CDR2 (germline): SGDLS, YYNGEE. CDR3 nucleotide sequence: TGTGCCAGCAGCGTAGATTGGAGGCCGGGGGGGAGCTATGGCTACACCTTC. Protein product: CASSVDWRPGGSYGYTF.

The genes are TRBV18 and TRBJ1-1; D gene ambiguous. The CDR3 length is 15 residues. Germline-derived CDR1 and CDR2 are KGHSH and LQKENI. Deletions cut 4 bases from V and 0 bases from J, with 12 bases between. CDR3 loop: CASSLKDLMNTEAFF. For the CDR3, the DNA is TGTGCCAGCTCACTCAAGGATTTAATGAACACTGAAGCTTTCTTT.

This sequence joins TRBV18 and TRBJ1-4; maybe TRBD1 (6 bases). This CDR3 is 15 amino acids long. The V end was cut by 5 bases, the J end by 3 bases, with 13 bases between. Germline CDR1 is KGHSH and CDR2 is LQKENI. The CDR3 reads CASSAAGQSNEKLFF. CDR3 nucleotide sequence: TGTGCCAGCTCAGCAGCCGGACAGTCTAATGAAAAACTGTTTTTT.

The V and J genes are TRBV6-1 and TRBJ2-2, with TRBD2 identical over 8 bases. CDR1 is MNHNS, CDR2 SASEGT, per germline. V lost 4 bases, J lost 2 bases, and 9 bases stayed unmatched. This CDR3 spans 17 amino acids. The CDR3 sequence is CASSGPSGGSNTGELFF. In DNA form, the CDR3 reads TGTGCCAGCAGTGGGCCCAGCGGGGGATCAAACACCGGGGAGCTGTTTTTT.

The CDR3 loop is CASSLRWGTQETQYF. The DNA of the CDR3 is TGTGCCAGCAGTTTACGGTGGGGAACTCAAGAGACCCAGTACTTC. The chain employs TRBV28 and TRBJ2-5; D ambiguous. Trimming shortened V by 2 bases and J by 2 bases, and 12 bases separated the two germline ends. There are 15 residues in the CDR3. The germline V gene has CDR1 MDHEN and CDR2 SYDVKM.

The CDR3 sequence: CASSLRSYTEAFF. As DNA, the CDR3 is TGTGCCAGCAGCTTAAGGTCGTACACTGAAGCTTTCTTT. The chain links TRBV25-1 to TRBJ1-1; D remains unclear. This CDR3 spans 13 amino acids. Per germline, CDR1 MGHDK and CDR2 SYGVNS. V lost 6 bases, J lost 3 bases, and 11 bases lay in between.

The V and J genes are TRBV6-2 or TRBV6-3 and TRBJ2-3; possible D gene TRBD2, 5 bases. The germline CDR1 and CDR2 sequences are MNHEY and SVGEGT. V lost 7 bases and J lost 5, with 19 bases in between. This CDR3 is 15 amino acids long. CDR3 nucleotides: TGTGCCAGCACCCCCCTGGGAGAGGCGCGAGATACGCAGTATTTT. Its translation is CASTPLGEARDTQYF.

Here the CDR3 reads CATSGDNEKLFF. CDR3 DNA: TGTGCCACCAGTGGTGATAATGAAAAACTGTTTTTT. The V call is TRBV24-1, the J call TRBJ1-4; D uncertain. V lost 5 bases, J lost 4 bases, and 4 bases lay in between. Germline-derived CDR1 and CDR2 are KGHDR and SFDVKD. The CDR3 runs to 12 residues.

The chain recombines TRBV6-5 with TRBJ2-7, with 8 positions matching TRBD1. The length of the CDR3 is 14 residues. The junction had 5 bases not matched to a gene; V was cut back by 5 bases and J by 2 bases. Germline V gene data show CDR1 as MNHEY and CDR2 as SVGAGI. The CDR3, as DNA: TGTGCCAGCAGTCCCGGGACAGGACCCTACGAGCAGTACTTC. Translating gives CASSPGTGPYEQYF.

The chain has TRBV7-9 and TRBJ1-1; the D is unclear. The germline gives CDR1 SEHNR, CDR2 FQNEAQ (reference sequence). CDR3 length equals 14 residues. V shed 4 bases and J shed 5 bases, with 14 bases lying between them. CDR3 amino acids: CASSSDWSITEAFF. CDR3 nucleotide sequence: TGTGCCAGCAGCTCTGACTGGAGTATAACTGAAGCTTTCTTT.

This rearrangement joins TRBV9 to TRBJ2-7; 8 bases align to TRBD1. The CDR3 has 14 amino acids. CDR1 is SGDLS, CDR2 YYNGEE, per germline. The V gene end was trimmed by 3 bases and the J gene end by 1 base; junction bases not matched to a gene: 3. The CDR3, as DNA: TGTGCCAGCAGCGAACAGGGGGGATCCTACGAGCAGTACTTC. Protein product: CASSEQGGSYEQYF. Using reference TRBV9 and TRBJ2-7 for the parts outside the CDR3, the full variable domain is DSGVTQTPKHLITATGQRVTLRCSPRSGDLSVYWYQQSLDQGLQFLIQYYNGEERAKGNILERFSAQQFPDLHSELNLSSLELGDSALYFCASSEQGGSYEQYFGPGTRLTVT.

V and J are TRBV9 and TRBJ2-2; possible D gene TRBD1, 6 bases. The V end was cut by 4 bases, the J end by 5 bases, with 15 bases between. The V gene's germline CDR1 is SGDLS and CDR2 YYNGEE. This CDR3 is 15 amino acids long. CDR3 bases: TGTGCCAGCAGCCTAGGCTTGACAGGTACCGGGGAGCTGTTTTTT. Residues: CASSLGLTGTGELFF.

This chain links TRBV7-6 with TRBJ2-3, with 7 nucleotides matching TRBD1. Germline assignment: CDR1 SGHVS and CDR2 FNYEAQ. V dropped 0 bases and J dropped 7; count of bases not matched to a gene: 4. CDR3 length: 14 residues. CDR3 coding DNA: TGTGCCAGCAGCTTAGCGGGGACAGCAAATACGCAGTATTTT. Translation: CASSLAGTANTQYF. Drawing the rest from reference TRBV7-6 and TRBJ2-3, the complete variable domain is GAGVSQSPRYKVTKRGQDVALRCDPISGHVSLYWYRQALGQGPEFLTYFNYEAQQDKSGLPNDRFSAERPEGSISTLTIQRTEQRDSAMYRCASSLAGTANTQYFGPGTRLTVL.

The sample holds one count of this clone. The V and J genes are TRBV28 and TRBJ2-1; weak D call: TRBD1 (6 bases). The CDR3 is 13 residues long. The V gene lost 5 bases and the J gene lost 5 bases, with 10 bases spanning the gap. Germline CDR1 MDHEN, CDR2 SYDVKM. CDR3 amino acids: CASSPRGNNEQFF. CDR3 bases: TGTGCCAGCAGTCCTAGGGGGAACAATGAGCAGTTCTTC.

The chain carries TRBV10-3 and TRBJ1-5; D may be TRBD1 (6 bases). The CDR3 runs 14 residues. Deletions cut 2 bases from V and 5 bases from J, with 10 bases between. Germline V CDR1 and CDR2: ENHRY, SYGVKD. The CDR3 bases are TGTGCCATCAGTGAGGCCGGGGGCGATCAGCCCCAGCATTTT. It codes for CAISEAGGDQPQHF.

The chain links TRBV19 to TRBJ2-1, with 10 bases identical to TRBD1. With 4 bases clipped from V and 4 bases from J, the junction kept 4 bases outside the gene matches. This CDR3 is 15 amino acids long. Germline loops: CDR1 LNHDA, CDR2 SQIVND (reference sequence). CDR3 protein: CASSRGDRGYNEQFF. The CDR3 DNA follows: TGTGCCAGTAGTAGGGGGGACAGGGGATACAATGAGCAGTTCTTC.

This clone appeared a few times. The rearrangement joins TRBV29-1 to TRBJ1-1; 7 bases are shared with TRBD1. The V gene's germline CDR1 is SQVTM and CDR2 ANQGSEA. The CDR3 length is 11 residues. DNA for the CDR3: TGCACCCTTGGGACAGACTCTGAAGCTTTCTTT. Amino acids: CTLGTDSEAFF.

The J gene is TRBJ1-6, the V gene TRBV4-1; D remains unclear. CDR3 size: 15 residues. The germline CDR1 and CDR2 sequences are MGHRA and YSYEKL. Trimming pared 4 bases from V and 7 bases from J, leaving 14 bases between. This CDR3 is CASSRHTGYNSPLHF. The CDR3 DNA reads TGCGCCAGCAGCCGACACACCGGGTACAATTCACCCCTCCACTTT.

The chain employs TRBV5-6 and TRBJ1-3; D gene uncertain. V was trimmed by 2 bases and J by 0 bases, leaving 9 bases between them. Germline V gene lookup returns CDR1 SGHDT and CDR2 YYEEEE. CDR3 size: 15 residues. The DNA for the CDR3 is TGTGCCAGCAGCTTCCCGAAGATCTCTGGAAACACCATATATTTT. Protein product: CASSFPKISGNTIYF.

This chain links TRBV18 with TRBJ1-1; 7 bases align to TRBD1. The ends lost 3 bases at V and 0 bases at J; junction bases unmatched: 7. From germline, CDR1 is KGHSH and CDR2 LQKENI. The CDR3 covers 16 residues. The CDR3 sequence is CASSPMQGDLNTEAFF. The CDR3 nucleotides read TGTGCCAGCTCACCTATGCAGGGGGATTTGAACACTGAAGCTTTCTTT.

This chain connects TRBV28 to TRBJ2-5; 8 bases map to TRBD1. The CDR3 totals 18 residues. The germline V gene encodes CDR1 MDHEN and CDR2 SYDVKM. V shed 6 bases and J 0 bases; nucleotides not matched to a gene: 15. The CDR3 sequence is CASRNHGTGKPHQETQYF. The CDR3 nucleotides read TGTGCCAGCAGAAACCACGGGACAGGAAAGCCTCACCAAGAGACCCAGTACTTC.

This clone was seen only a few times. The chain combines TRBV7-9 with TRBJ2-2; 7 bases map to TRBD2. The CDR3 consists of 13 residues. After removal of 7 bases from V and 9 bases from J, the junction contained 8 bases not matched to a gene. CDR1 and CDR2 from the germline V gene are SEHNR and FQNEAQ (reference sequence). The CDR3 spells CASIEGGTRELFF. CDR3 nucleotides: TGTGCCAGCATCGAGGGAGGGACCAGGGAGCTGTTTTTT.

In its sample, this clone was seen once. The chain joins TRBV27 to TRBJ1-4; D not certain. The CDR3 length is 14 residues. CDR1 is MNHEY and CDR2 is SMNVEV in the germline V gene (reference sequence). The germline V and J ends were trimmed by 2 bases and 3 bases, with 7 bases remaining between them. The CDR3 nucleotides read TGTGCCAGCAGTTTACGAAGGGCTAATGAAAAACTGTTTTTT. This gives the protein CASSLRRANEKLFF.

The chain uses TRBV28 and TRBJ2-2; no definite D call. The ends were cut back, 7 bases at V and 5 bases at J, with 11 bases in the middle. The CDR3 extends over 13 amino acids. Germline CDR1 is MDHEN and CDR2 is SYDVKM. CDR3 in amino acids: CASTPLGTGELFF. As DNA, the CDR3 is TGTGCCAGCACCCCGCTAGGAACCGGGGAGCTGTTTTTT.

The count of this clone is one. The chain combines TRBV27 with TRBJ1-5; possibly TRBD1 for D (5 bases). The germline CDR1 and CDR2 sequences are MNHEY and SMNVEV (reference sequence). This CDR3 region has 20 residues. V was pared by 0 bases and J by 9 bases, with 30 bases between. The DNA of the CDR3 is TGTGCCAGCAGTTTATCGGGGATCGCCTCAGGGTTCGCCTCCCCTCGGCCCCAGCATTTT. It yields the protein CASSLSGIASGFASPRPQHF.